The sequence of this TCR beta chain was determined in a study of shared clonotypes between healthy human individuals. Study conclusions and caveats: It was expected that sequencing depth would affect clonotype sharing among donors. Non-shared clonotypes were found to have lower generation probabilities than the clonotypes that were shared by all four of the sorted-subset donors.

V gave up 5 bases and J gave up 0 bases; unmatched junction bases: 7. The CDR3 has 17 amino acids. The germline CDR1 and CDR2 sequences are MNHEY and SMNVEV (reference sequence). The donors, all of them Caucasian adults, lived in Nashville, Tennessee. Comments on this clone: What it recognizes is unknown.

Data came from immunoSEQ multiplex PCR; TCRdb stores just in-frame clones and leaves some out. The table includes about 1.5 million clones, approximately 98% detected once. Specimen: naive CD4+ T cells sorted from blood. Subset defined: CD45RA+ positively selected. The chain joins TRBV27 to TRBJ2-4, with TRBD1 matching over 10 bases. The clonotype was recovered from a man aged 30 to 45 in good health. As DNA, the CDR3 is TGTGCCAGCAGTAGCTCCCGGGACAGGGGAGCCAAAAACATTCAGTACTTC. It is translated as CASSSSRDRGAKNIQYF.